One sample yielded the 11 T cell receptor beta chains listed below, sequenced in a study of regulatory and conventional T cells in RAG deficiency. Blood CD4+ CD25-high CD127-low regulatory T cells supplied the genomic DNA template. Assay: immunoSEQ multiplex PCR; the TCRdb copy retains only in-frame clones and omits some. The table shows tens of thousands of clones, with about 90% occurring only once. This sample was shared with a second study, whose subject was regulatory T cells. That paper states: The primer mix had 52 TRBV and 13 TRBJ primers.

The sequenced material came from Tregs sorted from blood. The receptors shown here come from a human donor in good health.

The chain is built from TRBV7-2 and TRBJ2-2; D remains ambiguous. The ends were cut back, 2 bases at V and 1 base at J, with 5 bases in the middle. The CDR3 is made up of 14 amino acids. Germline CDR1 reads SGHTA; CDR2 reads FQGNSA. Here the CDR3 reads CASSLNGNTGELFF. CDR3 bases: TGTGCCAGCAGCTTAAACGGGAACACCGGGGAGCTGTTTTTT.

In DNA form, the CDR3 reads TGCACCAGCAGCCAAGATCCTTGGGGGGGCTGCACCTACGAGCAGTACTTC. Protein: CTSSQDPWGGCTYEQYF. The rearrangement uses TRBV1 and TRBJ2-7; whether TRBD2, the table's D call, matches the DNA was not checked. TRBV1 is given as a pseudogene. This CDR3 region has 17 residues.

The gene calls are TRBV29-1 and TRBJ1-2, with D tentatively TRBD1 (5 bases). This CDR3 contains 13 residues. Trimming took off 7 bases at V and 2 bases at J, with 14 bases between the two ends. CDR1 SQVTM and CDR2 ANQGSEA come from the germline V gene. The CDR3 sequence is CSGRDQPNYGYTF. The CDR3 nucleotides read TGCAGCGGTCGGGACCAGCCCAACTATGGCTACACCTTC.

The chain recombines TRBV5-5 with TRBJ1-2; D might be TRBD1 (6 bases). The V and J ends lost 7 bases and 3 bases respectively, with 19 bases between them. Germline V lookup: CDR1 SGHKS, CDR2 YYEKEE (reference sequence). The CDR3 is 15 amino acids. The CDR3 loop is CASSPWGRGYYGYTF. CDR3 in DNA: TGTGCCAGCTCCCCATGGGGGCGGGGGTACTATGGCTACACCTTC.

The chain carries TRBV12-5 and TRBJ2-7; no reliable D call. Germline lookup yields CDR1 LGHNT and CDR2 FRNRAP. The CDR3 length is 11 residues. V was pared by 6 bases and J by 6 bases, with 9 bases between. The CDR3: CASGPRFEQYF. CDR3 DNA sequence: TGTGCTAGTGGCCCCCGGTTCGAGCAGTACTTC.

The sample holds one count of this clone. The chain employs TRBV27 and TRBJ1-1; D is possibly TRBD1 (5 bases). The CDR3 consists of 14 residues. Per germline, CDR1 MNHEY and CDR2 SMNVEV (reference sequence). V lost 3 bases to trimming and J lost 0 bases, with 8 bases between them. The CDR3 sequence is CASSFQGMNTEAFF. In DNA, the CDR3 is TGTGCCAGCAGTTTTCAGGGCATGAACACTGAAGCTTTCTTT.

The CDR3 DNA sequence: TGTGCCATCAGTGAGACTCTGGCAAGGGGGACTGAAGCTTTCTTT. It codes for CAISETLARGTEAFF. The rearrangement links TRBV10-3 to TRBJ1-1; possible D gene TRBD1, 6 bases. The CDR3 runs to 15 residues. CDR1 is ENHRY, CDR2 SYGVKD, per germline. V lost 2 bases and J 5 bases, leaving 15 bases between the germline ends.

This chain joins TRBV6-5 and TRBJ2-7, with TRBD2 as a possible D gene (6 bases). This CDR3 region has 15 residues. Germline V gene data show CDR1 as MNHEY and CDR2 as SVGAGI. V lost 6 bases, J lost 1 base, and 16 bases lay in between. The CDR3: CASRGARGTSYEQYF. For the CDR3, the DNA is TGTGCCAGCAGAGGGGCCCGTGGGACTTCCTACGAGCAGTACTTC.

The genes are TRBV6-6 and TRBJ2-3; D is unresolved. CDR1 MNHNY and CDR2 SVGAGI come from the germline V gene (reference sequence). Trimming removed 2 bases at V and 3 bases at J, with 9 bases between. This CDR3 is 14 amino acids long. The CDR3 DNA sequence: TGTGCCAGCAGTTACCGACAAATGACAGATACGCAGTATTTT. This sequence encodes CASSYRQMTDTQYF.

In nucleotides, the CDR3 is TGTGCCAGCAGCGCCACTGCCGCAGGACAGGGGGTTAGCTATGGCTACACCTTC. This encodes CASSATAAGQGVSYGYTF. V usage is TRBV21-1 and J usage is TRBJ1-2; the D segment call TRBD1 is taken from the table without a DNA check. TRBV21-1 is a documented pseudogene. The CDR3 totals 18 residues.

The rearrangement joins TRBV5-1 to TRBJ2-1; 14 bases align to TRBD2. The CDR3 runs 17 residues. Germline CDR1 SGHRS, CDR2 YFSETQ. The V and J ends lost 3 bases and 6 bases, in that order; junction bases with no gene match: 8. The CDR3 DNA sequence: TGCGCCAGCAGCTACCGGACTAGCGGGGGGCCTGCCAATGAGCAGTTCTTC. Translation: CASSYRTSGGPANEQFF.